This T cell receptor (beta chain) is from a study of blood T cell repertoires in COVID-19. The wider study: The study drew acute and convalescent COVID-19 samples from the United States, Italy and Spain.

The CDR3 spans 15 residues. The germline V gene has CDR1 MDHEN and CDR2 SYDVKM. Trimming removed 7 bases from V and 2 bases from J; junction bases left unmatched: 8. Measured with immunoSEQ multiplex PCR; TCRdb has only the in-frame clones, and not every one. The sample shows some 7,000 clones, about 85% of them seen only once. Material for sequencing was peripheral blood. The receptor's source is a human donor in a cohort sampled during active COVID-19. V is TRBV28 and J is TRBJ2-5; 9 bases line up with TRBD1. The DNA for the CDR3 is TGTGCCAGCAATAGGGACAGGGACCGTCAAGAGACCCAGTACTTC. It translates to CASNRDRDRQETQYF. Based on the CDR3 plus reference TRBV28 and TRBJ2-5, the full variable domain is DVKVTQSSRYLVKRTGEKVFLECVQDMDHENMFWYRQDPGLGLRLIYFSYDVKMKEKGDIPEGYSVSREKKERFSLILESASTNQTSMYLCASNRDRDRQETQYFGPGTRLLVL.